These 11 T cell receptor beta chains came from one sample sequenced in a study of CXCR3-negative and CXCR3-positive naive CD8 T cells (dated by TCRdb to between 2019 and 2020). The run used a NextSeq 550. The Human TCR Profiling Kit (MiLaboratory) was used to prepare UMI-labeled 5' RACE TRB cDNA libraries. TCRdb reprocessed the reads, reporting each CDR3 protein sequence once and no DNA. The sample table on file contains approximately 58,000 distinct CDR3 sequences. The top ten constitute approximately 0.45% of the sample. The specimen sequenced was naive CXCR3- CD8+ T cells from blood. The cell subset or site label, as the study defines it: CD45RO-CCR7+CD27+CD95- naive CD8+ T cells lacking CXCR3 (TNR3-). Source of these receptors: a human donor in good health. Some clones in this sample may be carry-over from other donors' samples.

CDR3 protein: CASMSAGLAKNIQYF. The chain employs TRBV27 and TRBJ2-4. Per the germline V gene, CDR1 is MNHEY and CDR2 is SMNVEV (reference sequence). CDR3 size: 15 residues.

V and J are TRBV10-1 and TRBJ1-1; TCRdb selects TRBD1, and the lack of DNA leaves this call unchecked. Germline V lookup: CDR1 WNHNN, CDR2 SYGVQD (reference sequence). CDR3 length equals 20 residues. CDR3 amino acids: CASKAFENFGTPSRNTEAFF.

The genes are TRBV7-9 and TRBJ2-7; without DNA, the TCRdb call of TRBD1 cannot be checked. In germline, CDR1 is SEHNR, CDR2 FQNEAQ (reference sequence). This CDR3 contains 14 residues. The CDR3 protein is CASSLRDIAYEQYF.

The chain joins TRBV29-1 to TRBJ2-5. CDR1 is SQVTM, CDR2 ANQGSEA, per germline. The CDR3 covers 18 residues. CDR3 protein: CSVDPKGRPDGSQETQYF.

CDR3 region: CASSVTGGMNTEAFF. This rearrangement joins TRBV9 to TRBJ1-1; with no DNA, the TCRdb D assignment of TRBD1 cannot be verified. The CDR3 contains 15 residues. Germline V gives CDR1 SGDLS, CDR2 YYNGEE.

V usage is TRBV12-3 or TRBV12-4 and J usage is TRBJ2-1; no DNA is available, so the TRBD1 call from TCRdb remains unchecked. This CDR3 has 14 amino acids. The CDR3 here is CASTPPDRGNEQFF.

The chain recombines TRBV3-1 with TRBJ2-3; the TRBD1 assignment by TCRdb is unverifiable without DNA. CDR3 length: 16 residues. Germline CDR1 reads LGHDT; CDR2 reads YNNKEL (reference sequence). CDR3 sequence: CASSQVGQGAFDTQYF.

This chain joins TRBV7-6 and TRBJ2-1; checking the TCRdb D call of TRBD2 is not possible without DNA. The CDR3 loop spans 15 amino acids. Germline CDR1 SGHVS, CDR2 FNYEAQ. The CDR3 reads CASSYIAGSGNEQFF.

This chain links TRBV4-3 with TRBJ1-1. CDR1 and CDR2 from the germline V gene are LGHNA and YSLEER. This CDR3 comprises 15 residues. The CDR3 loop reads CASSQGARVNTEAFF.

V gene TRBV5-1 combines with J gene TRBJ2-3; TCRdb's D gene call, TRBD2, goes unchecked for lack of DNA. CDR1 SGHRS and CDR2 YFSETQ come from the germline V gene. The CDR3 totals 16 residues. CDR3 region: CASSPLAGGRPDTQYF. Full variable domain (remainder filled in from reference TRBV5-1 and TRBJ2-3): KAGVTQTPRYLIKTRGQQVTLSCSPISGHRSVSWYQQTPGQGLQFLFEYFSETQRNKGNFPGRFSGRQFSNSRSEMNVSTLELGDSALYLCASSPLAGGRPDTQYFGPGTRLTVL.

V and J are TRBV7-9 and TRBJ1-2; absent DNA, TCRdb's TRBD1 call cannot be checked. This CDR3 comprises 16 residues. Germline V CDR1 and CDR2: SEHNR, FQNEAQ (reference sequence). CDR3 loop: CASSLVGTGGEGGYTF.